This TCR beta chain was captured by sequencing in a study of blood T cell repertoires in COVID-19. Study overall: The origin of the acute and convalescent COVID-19 samples was the United States, Italy and Spain.

With 0 bases clipped from V and 5 bases from J, the junction kept 10 bases outside the gene matches. Germline V gene data show CDR1 as SGHRS and CDR2 as YFSETQ. CDR3 size: 17 residues. Clones were read by immunoSEQ multiplex PCR, and TCRdb kept only the in-frame ones, dropping some. The sample consists of 35,000 to 45,000 clones, more than 85% of them appearing once. The sample taken for sequencing was peripheral blood. V is TRBV5-1 and J is TRBJ2-5, with 10 bases fitting TRBD2. The sequence came from a woman over 75 with acute or convalescent COVID-19. CDR3 sequence reads: CASSLAISGGAGETQYF. The CDR3 DNA follows: TGCGCCAGCAGCTTGGCCATCAGCGGGGGGGCGGGCGAGACCCAGTACTTC.